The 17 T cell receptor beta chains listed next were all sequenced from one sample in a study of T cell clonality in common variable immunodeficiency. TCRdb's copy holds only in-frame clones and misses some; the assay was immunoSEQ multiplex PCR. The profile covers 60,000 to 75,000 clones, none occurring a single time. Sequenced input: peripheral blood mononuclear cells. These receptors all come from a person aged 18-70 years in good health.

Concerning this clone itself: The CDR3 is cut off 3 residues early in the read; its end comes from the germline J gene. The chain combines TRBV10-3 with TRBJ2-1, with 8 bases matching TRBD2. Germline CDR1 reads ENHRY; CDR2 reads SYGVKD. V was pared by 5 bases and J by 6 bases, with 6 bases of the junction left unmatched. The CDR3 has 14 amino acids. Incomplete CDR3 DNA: TGTGCCATCAGTAGCGGGAGAAGCGGCAATGAG. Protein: CAISSGRSGNE. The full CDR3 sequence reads CAISSGRSGNEQFF.

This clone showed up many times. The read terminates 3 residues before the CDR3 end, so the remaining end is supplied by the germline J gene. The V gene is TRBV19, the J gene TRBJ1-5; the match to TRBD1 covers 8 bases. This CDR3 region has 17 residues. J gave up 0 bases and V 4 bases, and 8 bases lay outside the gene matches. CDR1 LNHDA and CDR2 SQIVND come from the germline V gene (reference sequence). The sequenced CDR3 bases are TGTGCCAGTAGTAAAACCCGGGACAGGTATAGCAATCAGCCC. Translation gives CASSKTRDRYSNQP. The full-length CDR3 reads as CASSKTRDRYSNQPQHF.

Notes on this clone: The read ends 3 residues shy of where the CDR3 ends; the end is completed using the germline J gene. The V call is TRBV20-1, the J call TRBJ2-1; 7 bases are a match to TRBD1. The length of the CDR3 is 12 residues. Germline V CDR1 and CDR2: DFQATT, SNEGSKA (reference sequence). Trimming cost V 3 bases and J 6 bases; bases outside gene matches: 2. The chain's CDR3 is CSASGQANEQFF. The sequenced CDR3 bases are TGCAGTGCTAGCGGACAGGCCAATGAG.

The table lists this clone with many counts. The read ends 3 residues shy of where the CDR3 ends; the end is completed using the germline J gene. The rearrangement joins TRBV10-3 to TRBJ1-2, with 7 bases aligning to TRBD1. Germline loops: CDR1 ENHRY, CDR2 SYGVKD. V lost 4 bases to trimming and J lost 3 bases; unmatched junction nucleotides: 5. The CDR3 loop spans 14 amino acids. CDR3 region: CAISADRNYYGYTF. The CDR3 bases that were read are TGTGCCATCAGTGCGGACAGGAACTACTATGGC.

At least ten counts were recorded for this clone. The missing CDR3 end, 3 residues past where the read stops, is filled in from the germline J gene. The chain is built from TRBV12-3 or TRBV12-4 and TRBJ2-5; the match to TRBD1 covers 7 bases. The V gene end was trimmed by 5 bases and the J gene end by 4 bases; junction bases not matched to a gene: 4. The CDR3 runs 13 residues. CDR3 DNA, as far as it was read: TGTGCCAGCAGTAAAAACAGGGGAGAGACC. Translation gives CASSKNRGET. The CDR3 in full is CASSKNRGETQYF.

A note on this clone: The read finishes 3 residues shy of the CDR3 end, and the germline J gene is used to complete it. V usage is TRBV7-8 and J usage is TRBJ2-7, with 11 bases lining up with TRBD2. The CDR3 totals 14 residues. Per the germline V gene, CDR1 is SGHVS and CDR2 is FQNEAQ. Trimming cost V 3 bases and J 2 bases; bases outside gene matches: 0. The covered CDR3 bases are TGTGCCAGCAGCTTGACTAGCGGGGCCTACGAG. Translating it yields CASSLTSGAYE. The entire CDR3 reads CASSLTSGAYEQYF.

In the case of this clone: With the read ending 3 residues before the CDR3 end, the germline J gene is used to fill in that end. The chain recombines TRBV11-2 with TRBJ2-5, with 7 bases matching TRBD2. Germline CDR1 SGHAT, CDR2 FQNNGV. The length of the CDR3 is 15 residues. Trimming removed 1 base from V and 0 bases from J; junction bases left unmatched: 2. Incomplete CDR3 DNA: TGTGCCAGCAGCTTAGGGGGGACTAACCAAGAGACC. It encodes CASSLGGTNQET. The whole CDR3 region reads CASSLGGTNQETQYF. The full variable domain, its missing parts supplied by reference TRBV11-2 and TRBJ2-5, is EAGVAQSPRYKIIEKRQSVAFWCNPISGHATLYWYQQILGQGPKLLIQFQNNGVVDDSQLPKDRFSAERLKGVDSTLKIQPAKLEDSAVYLCASSLGGTNQETQYFGPGTRLLVL.

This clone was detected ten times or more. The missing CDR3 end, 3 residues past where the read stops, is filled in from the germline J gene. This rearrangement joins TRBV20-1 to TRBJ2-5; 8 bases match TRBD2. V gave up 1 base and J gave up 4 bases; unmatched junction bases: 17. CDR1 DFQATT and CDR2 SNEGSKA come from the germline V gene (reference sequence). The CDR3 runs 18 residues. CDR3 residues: CSARGLAGTPKPPETQYF. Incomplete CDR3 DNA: TGCAGTGCTAGAGGGCTAGCGGGTACCCCTAAGCCCCCAGAGACC.

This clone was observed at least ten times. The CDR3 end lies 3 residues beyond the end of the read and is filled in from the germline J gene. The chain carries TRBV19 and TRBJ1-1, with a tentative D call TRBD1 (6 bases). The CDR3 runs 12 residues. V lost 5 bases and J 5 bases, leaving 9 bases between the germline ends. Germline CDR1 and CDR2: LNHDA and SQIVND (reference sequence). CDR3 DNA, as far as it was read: TGTGCCAGTAGTCTCACAGGGACTGAA. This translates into CASSLTGTE. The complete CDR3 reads CASSLTGTEAFF.

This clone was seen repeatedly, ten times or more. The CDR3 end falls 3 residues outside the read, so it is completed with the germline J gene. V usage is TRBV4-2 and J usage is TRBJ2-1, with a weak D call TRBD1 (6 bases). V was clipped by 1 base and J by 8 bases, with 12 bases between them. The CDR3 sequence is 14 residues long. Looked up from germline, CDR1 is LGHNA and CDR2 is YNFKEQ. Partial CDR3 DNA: TGTGCCAGCAGCCAAGTGCCCAACAGGGATGAG. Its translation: CASSQVPNRDE. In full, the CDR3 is CASSQVPNRDEQFF.

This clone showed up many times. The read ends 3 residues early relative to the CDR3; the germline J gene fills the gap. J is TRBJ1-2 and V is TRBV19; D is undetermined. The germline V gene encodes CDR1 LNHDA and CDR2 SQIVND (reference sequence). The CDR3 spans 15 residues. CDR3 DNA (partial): TGTGCCAGTAGTTCCCCCGGTGAGAGGGTATCAGGC. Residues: CASSSPGERVSG. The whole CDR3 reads CASSSPGERVSGYTF.

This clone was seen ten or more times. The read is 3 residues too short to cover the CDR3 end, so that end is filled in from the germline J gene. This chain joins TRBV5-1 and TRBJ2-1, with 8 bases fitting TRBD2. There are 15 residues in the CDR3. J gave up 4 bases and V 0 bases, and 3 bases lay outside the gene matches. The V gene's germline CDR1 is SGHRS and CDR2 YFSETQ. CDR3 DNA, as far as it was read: TGCGCCAGCAGCTTGGCTAGCGGGCAGTACAATGAG. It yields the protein CASSLASGQYNE. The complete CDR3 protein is CASSLASGQYNEQFF.

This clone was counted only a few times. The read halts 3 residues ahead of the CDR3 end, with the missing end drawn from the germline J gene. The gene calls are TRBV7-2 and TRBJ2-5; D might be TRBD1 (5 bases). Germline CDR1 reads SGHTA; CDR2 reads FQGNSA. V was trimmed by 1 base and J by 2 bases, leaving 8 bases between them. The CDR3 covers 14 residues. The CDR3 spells CASSLGQFQETQYF. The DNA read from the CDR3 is TGTGCCAGCAGCTTAGGACAGTTTCAAGAGACC.

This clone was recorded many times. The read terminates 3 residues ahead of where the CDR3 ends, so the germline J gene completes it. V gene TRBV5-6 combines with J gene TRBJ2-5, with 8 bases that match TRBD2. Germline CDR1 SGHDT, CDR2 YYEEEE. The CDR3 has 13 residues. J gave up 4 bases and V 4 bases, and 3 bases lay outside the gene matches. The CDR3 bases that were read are TGTGCCAGCAGCGTCGCGGGGGGAGAGACC. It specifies CASSVAGGET. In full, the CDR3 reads CASSVAGGETQYF.

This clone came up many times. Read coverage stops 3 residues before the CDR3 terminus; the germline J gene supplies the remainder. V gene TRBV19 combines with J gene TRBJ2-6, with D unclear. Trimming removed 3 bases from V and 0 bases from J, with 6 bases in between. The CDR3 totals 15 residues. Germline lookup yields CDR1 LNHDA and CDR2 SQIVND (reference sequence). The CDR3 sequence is CASSMAGSGANVLTF. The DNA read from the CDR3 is TGTGCCAGTAGTATGGCAGGCTCTGGGGCCAACGTC.

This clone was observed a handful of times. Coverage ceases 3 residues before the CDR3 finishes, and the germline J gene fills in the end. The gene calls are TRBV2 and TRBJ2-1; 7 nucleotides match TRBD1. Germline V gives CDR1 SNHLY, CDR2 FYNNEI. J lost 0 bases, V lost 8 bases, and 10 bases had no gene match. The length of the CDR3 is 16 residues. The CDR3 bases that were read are TGTGCCAGCCTCCCGCAACAGGGGATCTCCTACAATGAG. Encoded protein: CASLPQQGISYNE. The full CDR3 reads CASLPQQGISYNEQFF.

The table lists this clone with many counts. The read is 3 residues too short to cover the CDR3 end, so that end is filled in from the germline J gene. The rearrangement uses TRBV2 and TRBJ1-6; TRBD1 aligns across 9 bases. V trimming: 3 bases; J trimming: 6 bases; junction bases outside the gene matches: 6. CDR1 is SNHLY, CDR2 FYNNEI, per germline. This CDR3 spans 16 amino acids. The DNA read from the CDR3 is TGTGCCAGCAGTGATCAGGGGACAGGGCTTAATTCACCC. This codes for CASSDQGTGLNSP. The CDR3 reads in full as CASSDQGTGLNSPLHF. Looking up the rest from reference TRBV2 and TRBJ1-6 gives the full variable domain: EPEVTQTPSHQVTQMGQEVILRCVPISNHLYFYWYRQILGQKVEFLVSFYNNEISEKSEIFDDQFSVERPDGSNFTLKIRSTKLEDSAMYFCASSDQGTGLNSPLHFGNGTRLTVT.